The clone carrying this TCR beta chain has a handful of counts. The data were taken from a study of blood T cell repertoires in COVID-19. Study details: The samples span acute and convalescent COVID-19 from the United States, Italy and Spain. T cells, B-cell-depleted T cells, or PBMCs provided the cDNA or gDNA that served as material.

Original processing methods: How many nucleated cells were present was estimated from reference gene primer amplification. TCRdb's table, derived via immunoSEQ multiplex PCR, lists solely in-frame clones and lacks some. V and J calls and clone size are as listed in that table; D and trimming were resolved from the DNA. The data hold fewer than 40,000 clones, with 91% observed a single time. Sequenced material: peripheral blood. The receptor was isolated from a human donor in a cohort sampled during active COVID-19.

Written as DNA, the CDR3 is TGTGCCAGCTCACCAAAGCCTCCGGGACAGGGTTCCCAGCCCCAGCATTTT. Amino acids: CASSPKPPGQGSQPQHF. V and J are TRBV18 and TRBJ1-5, with TRBD1 matching 9 bases. The CDR3 is 17 residues long. V lost 2 bases, J lost 7 bases, and 12 bases stayed unmatched. Germline assignment: CDR1 KGHSH and CDR2 LQKENI.